This T cell receptor beta chain was sequenced during a study of cytomegalovirus exposure and HLA in healthy donors. This clone was observed a single time. Its antigen is not known. Study outcomes and limitations: The listing of some 170 TCR beta chains classed them as cytomegalovirus-associated.

PCR used 60 Vbeta primers and 13 Jbeta primers. Assay: immunoSEQ multiplex PCR; the TCRdb copy retains only in-frame clones and omits some. The sample carries around 200,000 clones, 77% recorded once. The CDR3 covers 14 residues. Per germline, CDR1 MNHEY and CDR2 SMNVEV (reference sequence). V was cut by 0 bases and J by 9 bases, with 9 bases left in between. The TCR comes from a woman aged 55-70 years in good health and CMV-seropositive. The specimen sequenced was PBMCs. J is TRBJ1-6 and V is TRBV27; no definite D call. CDR3 sequence reads: CASSLSAGSSPLHF. The CDR3 DNA reads TGTGCCAGCAGTTTATCGGCTGGCTCTTCACCCCTCCACTTT.